This TCR beta chain came from a study of shared T cell receptors in the human thymus. The table came from immunoSEQ multiplex PCR; TCRdb's copy has only in-frame clones and leaves some out. The sample has over 650,000 clones; approximately 87% are singletons. CDR3 size: 15 residues. Germline lookup yields CDR1 SGHNT and CDR2 YENEEA. V lost 4 bases to trimming and J lost 1 base, with 11 bases between them. These records were also assigned to another study, of human thymus T cells. This second study says: Thymus tissue for the work was resected from patients undergoing corrective heart surgery. The authors found apparently biased V and J gene usage in thymic and blood repertoires.

Input material: thymocytes. This clonotype was obtained from a boy in the first two years of life with a congenital heart defect. The chain carries TRBV11-3 and TRBJ2-1, with a weak D call TRBD2 (6 bases). The DNA for the CDR3 is TGTGCCAGCAGCTCGGGAGTGAATTCCTACAATGAGCAGTTCTTC. It encodes CASSSGVNSYNEQFF.